A single sample gave rise to the 21 T cell receptor beta chains below, sequenced in a study of blood T cell repertoires in COVID-19. The assay was immunoSEQ multiplex PCR, and TCRdb's table has in-frame clones only and misses some. Altogether around 100,000 clones are present, roughly 84% being singletons, with the ten largest covering 7% to 9.5%. The material sequenced was peripheral blood. The receptors here all came from a young man in a cohort sampled during active COVID-19.

The chain links TRBV5-1 to TRBJ2-3; 12 bases agree with TRBD2. From germline, CDR1 is SGHRS and CDR2 YFSETQ. V lost 5 bases to trimming and J lost 3 bases; unmatched junction nucleotides: 7. The CDR3 totals 16 residues. The CDR3 nucleotides read TGCGCCAGCAGTCCCCTAGCGGGGGGGCGTACAGATACGCAGTATTTT. Its protein product is CASSPLAGGRTDTQYF.

The chain is built from TRBV10-3 and TRBJ2-1; 11 bases match TRBD2. The germline V gene encodes CDR1 ENHRY and CDR2 SYGVKD. This CDR3 comprises 16 residues. The V gene end was trimmed by 5 bases and the J gene end by 2 bases; junction bases not matched to a gene: 5. Here the CDR3 DNA reads TGTGCCATCAGTCGCATTAGCGGGGGGGCCTACAATGAGCAGTTCTTC. This codes for CAISRISGGAYNEQFF.

The rearrangement links TRBV14 to TRBJ1-3; D is possibly TRBD1 (5 bases). Germline-derived CDR1 and CDR2 are SGHDN and FVKESK. V lost 1 base and J 6 bases, leaving 25 bases between the germline ends. CDR3 length: 19 residues. CDR3 in DNA: TGTGCCAGCAGCCAAGGGAAAATGAGCTATACAGGATCCCAAAACACCATATATTTT. Its translation: CASSQGKMSYTGSQNTIYF. The complete variable domain, with remaining parts taken from reference TRBV14 and TRBJ1-3, reads EAGVTQFPSHSVIEKGQTVTLRCDPISGHDNLYWYRRVMGKEIKFLLHFVKESKQDESGMPNNRFLAERTGGTYSTLKVQPAELEDSGVYFCASSQGKMSYTGSQNTIYFGEGSWLTVV.

The gene calls are TRBV21-1 and TRBJ1-5. TRBV21-1 is given as a pseudogene. There are 16 residues in the CDR3. CDR3 sequence reads: CASSKAGGVITQPQHF. For the CDR3, the DNA is TGTGCCAGCAGCAAAGCGGGGGGGGTTATCACCCAGCCCCAGCATTTT.

V gene TRBV11-2 combines with J gene TRBJ2-5; the D gene is possibly TRBD2 (5 bases). The V and J ends lost 1 base and 5 bases respectively, with 11 bases between them. The length of the CDR3 is 14 residues. Germline V CDR1 and CDR2: SGHAT, FQNNGV. This CDR3 is CASSLGASYETQYF. The CDR3 DNA sequence: TGTGCCAGCAGCTTAGGAGCTAGCTATGAGACCCAGTACTTC.

The rearrangement joins TRBV5-5 to TRBJ1-3; 9 bases are shared with TRBD1. Germline lookup yields CDR1 SGHKS and CDR2 YYEKEE (reference sequence). There are 19 residues in the CDR3. J was trimmed by 0 bases and V by 0 bases; bases with no gene match: 10. The CDR3 DNA sequence: TGTGCCAGCAGCTTGGCACCTTGGGACAGGGCTAACTCTGGAAACACCATATATTTT. This translates into CASSLAPWDRANSGNTIYF.

The chain recombines TRBV9 with TRBJ2-7; TRBD1 agrees at 9 bases. Unmatched junction bases numbered 10, after V lost 0 bases and J lost 6 bases. CDR3 length: 16 amino acids. Germline CDR1 reads SGDLS; CDR2 reads YYNGEE. CDR3 sequence reads: CASSVGGQGKMSEQYF. CDR3 nucleotides: TGTGCCAGCAGCGTAGGAGGACAGGGGAAAATGAGCGAGCAGTACTTC.

The genes are TRBV5-1 and TRBJ2-5, with 9 bases identical to TRBD2. Trimming cost V 6 bases and J 5 bases; bases outside gene matches: 8. The germline gives CDR1 SGHRS, CDR2 YFSETQ. The length of the CDR3 is 14 residues. CDR3 amino acids: CASTPGLAGETQYF. CDR3 DNA: TGCGCCAGCACACCGGGACTAGCTGGGGAGACCCAGTACTTC.

A few counts support this clone. Written as DNA, the CDR3 is TGTGCCAGCAGCCAAAACAGGGGAAGGGTCACTGGGGCCAACGTCCTGACTTTC. Amino acids: CASSQNRGRVTGANVLTF. The chain joins TRBV3-1 (or the pseudogene TRBV3-2) to TRBJ2-6; 7 bases agree with TRBD1. The CDR3 has 18 amino acids. Germline V CDR1 and CDR2: LGHDT, YNNKEL (reference sequence). After removal of 2 bases from V and 2 bases from J, the junction contained 9 bases not matched to a gene.

The DNA of the CDR3 is TGTGCCAGCAGTTACTCGTCGGGGGGTGGCACCTACGAGCAGTACTTC. This gives the protein CASSYSSGGGTYEQYF. The chain carries TRBV6-5 and TRBJ2-7, with 7 nucleotides matching TRBD2. The CDR3 totals 16 residues. Trimming removed 0 bases from V and 2 bases from J; junction bases left unmatched: 7. Germline CDR1 and CDR2: MNHEY and SVGAGI.

J is TRBJ1-1 and V is TRBV10-3, with D possibly being TRBD1 (5 bases). The V and J ends lost 0 bases and 5 bases respectively, with 13 bases between them. There are 15 residues in the CDR3. Germline V lookup: CDR1 ENHRY, CDR2 SYGVKD. The CDR3 reads CAISESPGGGTEAFF. Here the CDR3 DNA reads TGTGCCATCAGTGAGTCCCCCGGGGGAGGAACTGAAGCTTTCTTT.

This chain links TRBV4-3 with TRBJ2-3, with 9 positions matching TRBD2. The germline V gene encodes CDR1 LGHNA and CDR2 YSLEER. The CDR3 runs 17 residues. Unmatched junction bases numbered 7, after V lost 1 base and J lost 2 bases. This chain's CDR3 is CASSQVGGGALTDTQYF. The CDR3 coding sequence is TGCGCCAGCAGCCAAGTAGGCGGGGGGGCCCTCACAGATACGCAGTATTTT.

V gene TRBV11-2 combines with J gene TRBJ2-3, with 15 bases that match TRBD2. Trimming took 5 bases from V and 7 from J; bases not matched to a gene: 7. CDR1 is SGHAT, CDR2 FQNNGV, per germline. The CDR3 sequence is 16 residues long. DNA of the CDR3: TGTGCCAGCAGCCTGGGACTAGCGGGGGGTATGAATACGCAGTATTTT. It translates to CASSLGLAGGMNTQYF.

V and J are TRBV5-1 and TRBJ2-1; 11 bases agree with TRBD1. Germline V gene data show CDR1 as SGHRS and CDR2 as YFSETQ. This CDR3 is built from 19 residues. V was clipped by 2 bases and J by 10 bases; unmatched bases: 20. CDR3 nucleotides: TGCGCCAGCAGCTTTGAAGGACAGGGGGCAGGCGGACTTGGTGGGGAGCAGTTCTTC. Its protein product is CASSFEGQGAGGLGGEQFF.

The chain combines TRBV7-9 with TRBJ2-5; TRBD1 aligns across 8 bases. The trim removed 2 bases at V and 2 bases at J, leaving 13 bases unmatched. The CDR3 spans 18 residues. Germline CDR1 SEHNR, CDR2 FQNEAQ (reference sequence). CDR3 region: CASSLIGLRQGMQETQYF. For the CDR3, the DNA is TGTGCCAGCAGCTTAATTGGGCTTAGACAGGGGATGCAAGAGACCCAGTACTTC.

The rearrangement joins TRBV9 to TRBJ2-3; 8 nucleotides line up with TRBD1. CDR1 is SGDLS and CDR2 is YYNGEE in the germline V gene. CDR3 length equals 15 residues. Trimming cost V 3 bases and J 6 bases; bases outside gene matches: 9. The CDR3 protein is CASSGTGYGTDTQYF. The CDR3 bases are TGTGCCAGCAGCGGGACAGGGTACGGGACCGATACGCAGTATTTT.

The V and J genes are TRBV28 and TRBJ1-5; 10 bases are shared with TRBD1. The CDR3 is 15 amino acids. Per germline, CDR1 MDHEN and CDR2 SYDVKM. The junction had 3 bases not matched to a gene; V was cut back by 5 bases and J by 2 bases. In nucleotides, the CDR3 is TGTGCCAGCAGTCGGGACAGGGGAGGCAATCAGCCCCAGCATTTT. It translates to CASSRDRGGNQPQHF.

This clone was detected once. V usage is TRBV10-3 and J usage is TRBJ2-3; 9 positions agree with TRBD2. The CDR3 sequence is 14 residues long. CDR1 is ENHRY and CDR2 is SYGVKD in the germline V gene. The V gene end was trimmed by 4 bases and the J gene end by 1 base; junction bases not matched to a gene: 0. The CDR3 sequence is CAISGTSGTDTQYF. CDR3 in DNA: TGTGCCATCAGTGGGACTAGCGGCACAGATACGCAGTATTTT.

The chain combines TRBV21-1 with TRBJ2-7; the table calls TRBD1, which could not be checked here. TRBV21-1 is recorded as a pseudogene. The CDR3 covers 15 residues. CDR3 loop: CASSHEDRGVYEQYF. Here the CDR3 DNA reads TGTGCCAGCAGCCACGAGGACAGGGGAGTCTACGAGCAGTACTTC.

The V gene is TRBV11-2, the J gene TRBJ2-2; D possibly corresponds to TRBD2 (6 bases). V lost 0 bases to trimming and J lost 4 bases, with 12 bases between them. The CDR3 has 16 residues. Germline CDR1 and CDR2: SGHAT and FQNNGV. The CDR3 DNA follows: TGTGCCAGCAGCTTAGATGGGGGGTCGGCCACCGGGGAGCTGTTTTTT. Amino acids: CASSLDGGSATGELFF.

CDR3 nucleotide sequence: TGTAACCCTCTTGGACAGGGGGATGGCTACACCTTC. Translating it yields CNPLGQGDGYTF. The chain has TRBV19 and TRBJ1-2, with 10 bases identical to TRBD1. This CDR3 comprises 12 residues. Germline V gene data show CDR1 as LNHDA and CDR2 as SQIVND (reference sequence).